The clone carrying this T cell receptor (beta chain) has just a few counts. The target antigen is unknown. PBMCs were obtained from 9 to 10 ml fresh peripheral blood. The J segment lost 0 bases and the V segment lost 4 bases, leaving 3 bases of the junction unmatched. Germline values: CDR1 SGHTA, CDR2 FQGNSA. CDR3 length equals 16 residues. This sample was included in a study of T cells in Graves' hyperthyroidism and ophthalmopathy. Study results and limitations: A model of 13 V-J features distinguished ophthalmopathy from stable hyperthyroidism.

TCR beta CDR3 regions were amplified from RNA. A set of HTBI primers served as the primers for a first-round RT-PCR of the TCR CDR3. TCRdb independently ran MiXCR on the multiplex PCR reads; one entry per CDR3 protein. Here the sample spans 350,000 to 400,000 distinct CDR3 sequences, about 15% being singletons. Sequences were obtained from blood. The clonotype comes from a woman aged 30 to 39 with Graves' hyperthyroidism. V usage is TRBV7-2 and J usage is TRBJ2-7; 13 bases are shared with TRBD2. CDR3 nucleotides: TGTGCCAGCAGCTCCAGGACTAGCGGGAGCTCCTACGAGCAGTACTTC. Protein product: CASSSRTSGSSYEQYF.